This TCR beta chain was sequenced for a study of blood T cell repertoires in COVID-19. At the level of the study: Acute-phase and convalescent COVID-19 samples originated in the United States, Italy and Spain. PBMCs, B-cell-depleted T cells, or T cells provided the cDNA or gDNA that made up the material.

V was clipped by 11 bases and J by 1 base, with 15 bases between them. The germline CDR1 and CDR2 sequences are SEHNR and FQNEAQ (reference sequence). CDR3 length equals 14 residues. In the source study's methods: Nucleated cell counts were estimated from reference gene primer amplification. TCRdb keeps only in-frame clones here, not all; method: immunoSEQ multiplex PCR. The V and J calls and clone size come from that table; D and trimming were worked out from the DNA. Of around 63,000 clones in the sample, approximately 90% were seen once. The chain has TRBV7-9 and TRBJ1-3; D is possibly TRBD1 (6 bases). The receptor was derived from a woman over 75 with acute or convalescent COVID-19. Source material: peripheral blood. The CDR3 DNA sequence: TGTGCCGGAAAGATACAGGGTTCTGGAAACACCATATATTTT. Its translation is CAGKIQGSGNTIYF. Full variable domain (outside the CDR3, taken from reference TRBV7-9 and TRBJ1-3): DTGVSQNPRHKITKRGQNVTFRCDPISEHNRLYWYRQTLGQGPEFLTYFQNEAQLEKSRLLSDRFSAERPKGSFSTLEIQRTEQGDSAMYLCAGKIQGSGNTIYFGEGSWLTVV.